The clone carrying this T cell receptor (beta chain) was counted many times. The source of the sample is a study of T cells in Graves' hyperthyroidism and ophthalmopathy. Study-level background: Sampling of peripheral blood happened at initial diagnosis, prior to any treatment.

Criteria for exclusion of patients were uncontrolled infection, other autoimmune disease, pregnancy or lactation. Fresh peripheral blood, 10 ml, was the source of the PBMCs. Germline CDR1 and CDR2: SGHRS and YFSETQ. With V trimmed by 4 bases and J by 6 bases, 9 bases remained unmatched. CDR3 length equals 15 residues. Amplification of TCR beta CDR3 regions used RNA as the template. Initially, a first-round RT-PCR of the TCR CDR3 employed the HTBI primer set. TCRdb called the multiplex PCR reads again in MiXCR, with one record for every CDR3 protein. The data contain 490,000 or so distinct CDR3 sequences, less than 20% of them singletons.

The receptor comes from a man aged 35 to 55 with Graves' ophthalmopathy. The sequenced sample was blood. The chain links TRBV5-1 to TRBJ2-1; 8 positions match TRBD2. CDR3 in DNA: TGCGCCAGCAGCCCCGGGGGGGGGCCCTCCAATGAGCAGTTCTTC. Translation gives CASSPGGGPSNEQFF.